This T cell receptor (beta chain) is drawn from a study of regulatory T cells in long-lasting Graves disease. Through Arm-PCR of CDR3 regions and iRepertoire HTBI primers, TCR beta libraries were built. TCRdb fed the multiplex PCR reads into MiXCR, producing one record per CDR3 protein. The sample shows a few hundred thousand distinct CDR3 sequences, around 15% of them seen only once. The germline V and J ends were trimmed by 2 bases and 3 bases, with 16 bases remaining between them. CDR1 DFQATT and CDR2 SNEGSKA come from the germline V gene (reference sequence). The CDR3 spans 15 residues. Study conclusions and caveats: The number of shared public clonotypes was higher in persistent patients (roughly 3,000) than new patients (966). The TCR repertoire of persistent Graves' patients was less diverse than that of newly diagnosed ones. What was studied was peripheral blood only, and not thyroid tissue.

Noted time point: newly diagnosed GD, antithyroid drugs for less than 3 months. Construction of the TCR library relied on RNA isolated from PBMCs. This clonotype was seen ten or more times. Its antigen remains unidentified. The same specimen was also included in a second study, on T cells in Graves' hyperthyroidism and ophthalmopathy. That report adds: The authors deemed Graves' hyperthyroidism stable absent ophthalmopathy progression within 18 months.

The chain recombines TRBV20-1 with TRBJ1-1; D may be TRBD1 (6 bases). The origin of this receptor is a man in his forties or fifties with Graves disease. The sequencing used peripheral blood mononuclear cells (PBMCs), collected at new diagnosis, from a patient treated with antithyroid drugs. The CDR3 region is CSARLTGRADTEAFF. DNA for the CDR3: TGCAGTGCTAGATTAACAGGGCGTGCGGACACTGAAGCTTTCTTT.